One sample yielded the 21 T cell receptor beta chains listed below, sequenced in a study of shared clonotypes between healthy human individuals. Data came from immunoSEQ multiplex PCR; TCRdb stores just in-frame clones and leaves some out. Of some 2,500,000 clones in the sample, about nine tenths were seen once. The sequencing input was naive CD4+ T cells from PBMCs. The subset was: CD45RA+ positively selected. The receptors were sampled from a man younger than 35 in good health. Some clones in this sample may be carry-over from other donors' samples.

V and J are TRBV18 and TRBJ2-7; maybe TRBD1 (6 bases). V dropped 5 bases and J dropped 3 bases, with 17 bases sitting between them. The CDR3 totals 15 residues. Germline CDR1 reads KGHSH; CDR2 reads LQKENI. The chain's CDR3 is CASSGPIRDNYEQYF. The CDR3 DNA reads TGTGCCAGCTCAGGGCCTATCCGGGACAACTACGAGCAGTACTTC.

The chain couples TRBV5-1 to TRBJ2-3; D is undetermined. The CDR3 extends over 13 amino acids. The germline CDR1 and CDR2 sequences are SGHRS and YFSETQ. Deletions cut 4 bases from V and 5 bases from J, with 11 bases between. The CDR3 here is CASSDLQEDTQYF. In DNA, the CDR3 is TGCGCCAGCAGCGACCTTCAGGAAGATACGCAGTATTTT.

V and J are TRBV7-3 and TRBJ2-5; 10 nucleotides align to TRBD1. Germline-derived CDR1 and CDR2 are SGHTA and FQGTGA. The CDR3 extends over 13 amino acids. The ends lost 5 bases at V and 5 bases at J; junction bases unmatched: 2. Here the CDR3 reads CASSVGQGETQYF. The CDR3 DNA is TGTGCCAGCAGCGTGGGACAGGGGGAGACCCAGTACTTC.

This chain joins TRBV9 and TRBJ2-7, with TRBD2 matching over 8 bases. There are 15 residues in the CDR3. Germline V CDR1 and CDR2: SGDLS, YYNGEE. V gave up 4 bases and J gave up 1 base; unmatched junction bases: 7. CDR3 amino acids: CASSRRAGGSYEQYF. CDR3 nucleotides: TGTGCCAGCAGCCGGCGGGCGGGAGGATCCTACGAGCAGTACTTC.

The chain carries TRBV4-2 and TRBJ2-7, with D perhaps matching TRBD1 (5 bases). CDR1 LGHNA and CDR2 YNFKEQ come from the germline V gene. This CDR3 has 15 amino acids. V lost 1 base and J 5 bases, leaving 15 bases between the germline ends. The CDR3 coding sequence is TGTGCCAGCAGCCAAGTTTGGACACCTGACGACGAGCAGTACTTC. Translated: CASSQVWTPDDEQYF.

V is TRBV6-1 and J is TRBJ2-7; possibly TRBD2 for D (5 bases). The CDR3 extends over 14 amino acids. The V end was cut by 5 bases, the J end by 0 bases, with 11 bases between. Germline lookup yields CDR1 MNHNS and CDR2 SASEGT. CDR3 residues: CASSPGYSSYEQYF. The CDR3 region has the DNA TGTGCCAGCAGTCCGGGGTATAGCTCCTACGAGCAGTACTTC.

The rearrangement joins TRBV5-1 to TRBJ2-3, with 9 bases identical to TRBD1. V lost 4 bases to trimming and J lost 3 bases; unmatched junction nucleotides: 9. The length of the CDR3 is 16 residues. The germline V gene has CDR1 SGHRS and CDR2 YFSETQ. CDR3 coding DNA: TGCGCCAGCAGCCGGCAGGGGGGACAGGGAACAGATACGCAGTATTTT. Translation: CASSRQGGQGTDTQYF.

This chain connects TRBV29-1 to TRBJ2-1, with 10 positions matching TRBD2. CDR3 size: 15 residues. Looked up from germline, CDR1 is SQVTM and CDR2 is ANQGSEA. The J segment lost 0 bases and the V segment lost 3 bases, leaving 2 bases of the junction unmatched. The DNA of the CDR3 is TGCAGCGTTGAGAAGCGGGAGGGCTCCTACAATGAGCAGTTCTTC. It specifies CSVEKREGSYNEQFF.

The chain links TRBV6-1 to TRBJ2-3, with D hard to call. Germline CDR1 and CDR2: MNHNS and SASEGT. This CDR3 has 15 amino acids. Trimming removed 6 bases at V and 0 bases at J, with 13 bases between. The CDR3 DNA reads TGTGCCAGCAGCCCATTAGTCACTAGCACAGATACGCAGTATTTT. Its protein product is CASSPLVTSTDTQYF.

This chain joins TRBV4-2 and TRBJ2-3, with 7 bases matching TRBD2. Losses at the gene ends were 4 bases for V and 4 bases for J; bases not matched to a gene: 26. Looked up from germline, CDR1 is LGHNA and CDR2 is YNFKEQ. This CDR3 contains 21 residues. The CDR3 loop is CASSPLSDRPGGPLWADTQYF. The CDR3 nucleotides read TGTGCCAGCAGCCCACTCTCCGACCGACCGGGAGGACCCCTCTGGGCAGATACGCAGTATTTT.

The CDR3 coding sequence is TGTGCCAGCAGCTCCGATACCAGGGACAGATATGGCTACACCTTC. Its protein product is CASSSDTRDRYGYTF. This chain connects TRBV6-1 to TRBJ1-2, with TRBD1 matching over 7 bases. The CDR3 extends over 15 amino acids. CDR1 is MNHNS and CDR2 is SASEGT in the germline V gene. J gave up 5 bases and V 6 bases, and 12 bases lay outside the gene matches.

For the CDR3, the DNA is TGTGCCAGCAGCTTAAACCCGGCGGGCACTGAAGCTTTCTTT. Its translation is CASSLNPAGTEAFF. The chain joins TRBV7-3 to TRBJ1-1; D remains unclear. Germline loops: CDR1 SGHTA, CDR2 FQGTGA. The length of the CDR3 is 14 residues. V was cut by 1 base and J by 4 bases, with 10 bases left in between.

This chain connects TRBV11-1 to TRBJ2-7; 7 bases map to TRBD1. Germline V gene sequence: CDR1 SGHAT, CDR2 FQDESV (reference sequence). After removal of 5 bases from V and 4 bases from J, the junction contained 5 bases not matched to a gene. CDR3 length: 13 residues. CDR3 region: CASSRNRGYEQYF. DNA for the CDR3: TGTGCCAGCAGCCGTAACAGGGGATACGAGCAGTACTTC.

This clone showed up just a few times. The V gene is TRBV5-6, the J gene TRBJ1-2; perhaps TRBD1 as D (5 bases). CDR1 is SGHDT and CDR2 is YYEEEE in the germline V gene. This CDR3 is built from 12 residues. The ends were cut back, 4 bases at V and 5 bases at J, with 9 bases in the middle. The CDR3 region has the DNA TGTGCCAGCAGCAGGTCAGGGTATGGCTACACCTTC. This encodes CASSRSGYGYTF.

Note on this clone: The same CDR3 is also encoded by other DNA sequences in this sample. The J gene is TRBJ2-5, the V gene TRBV18, with TRBD1 matching over 8 bases. The germline V gene encodes CDR1 KGHSH and CDR2 LQKENI. J lost 5 bases, V lost 3 bases, and 8 bases had no gene match. The CDR3 length is 15 residues. CDR3 amino acids: CASSPSQGGIETQYF. CDR3 DNA sequence: TGTGCCAGCTCACCCTCACAGGGGGGAATCGAGACCCAGTACTTC. The full variable domain, rest sourced from reference TRBV18 and TRBJ2-5, is NAGVMQNPRHLVRRRGQEARLRCSPMKGHSHVYWYRQLPEEGLKFMVYLQKENIIDESGMPKERFSAEFPKEGPSILRIQQVVRGDSAAYFCASSPSQGGIETQYFGPGTRLLVL.

This clone was picked up one time. This rearrangement joins TRBV7-9 to TRBJ2-7, with TRBD2 matching 8 bases. The CDR3 is 16 amino acids. CDR1 SEHNR and CDR2 FQNEAQ come from the germline V gene (reference sequence). The ends lost 5 bases at V and 1 base at J; junction bases unmatched: 10. The CDR3 nucleotides are TGTGCCAGCAGCCCGTGGGGGCGGGAGGTGTCCTACGAGCAGTACTTC. Protein: CASSPWGREVSYEQYF.

The chain carries TRBV18 and TRBJ1-5; D is undetermined. The CDR3 loop spans 13 amino acids. CDR1 is KGHSH and CDR2 is LQKENI in the germline V gene. Trimming pared 5 bases from V and 4 bases from J, leaving 9 bases between. CDR3 region: CASSGGENQPQHF. CDR3 bases: TGTGCCAGCTCAGGTGGAGAGAATCAGCCCCAGCATTTT.

CDR3 loop: CASSELVAGSYEQYF. As DNA, the CDR3 is TGTGCCAGCAGTGAACTGGTAGCGGGCTCCTACGAGCAGTACTTC. The rearrangement links TRBV2 to TRBJ2-7; 7 positions agree with TRBD2. This CDR3 is built from 15 residues. V trimming: 2 bases; J trimming: 0 bases; junction bases outside the gene matches: 4. Germline V gene lookup returns CDR1 SNHLY and CDR2 FYNNEI.

The rearrangement links TRBV4-1 to TRBJ2-3; D is unresolved. The CDR3 loop spans 17 amino acids. The V end was cut by 0 bases, the J end by 6 bases, with 19 bases between. The germline CDR1 and CDR2 sequences are MGHRA and YSYEKL. In DNA, the CDR3 is TGCGCCAGCAGCCAAGATCTAAGACTCGGGTTAGGGGATACGCAGTATTTT. This sequence encodes CASSQDLRLGLGDTQYF.

This chain links TRBV28 with TRBJ1-4, with D hard to call. CDR1 is MDHEN and CDR2 is SYDVKM in the germline V gene. This CDR3 contains 14 residues. Trimming pared 3 bases from V and 6 bases from J, leaving 11 bases between. This CDR3 reads CASSLGRRHEKLFF. As DNA, the CDR3 is TGTGCCAGCAGTTTGGGTCGGAGGCATGAAAAACTGTTTTTT.

DNA of the CDR3: TGTGCCAGCAGTCCCTCCTTGACTAGCAGCAAAGACGCGAACACCGGGGAGCTGTTTTTT. As protein: CASSPSLTSSKDANTGELFF. V and J are TRBV27 and TRBJ2-2; 7 positions agree with TRBD2. In germline, CDR1 is MNHEY, CDR2 SMNVEV (reference sequence). The CDR3 covers 20 residues. With V trimmed by 5 bases and J by 0 bases, 18 bases remained unmatched.